Shown below are 21 T cell receptor beta chains from a single sample sequenced in a study of T cell responses to AZD1222 COVID-19 vaccine (dated by TCRdb to about 2021). The time point label of this sample denotes: about 28 days (+/-7) after the second vaccine dose. Receptor libraries were prepared by the immunoSEQ multiplex PCR assay. TCRdb retrieved this table from immuneACCESS and kept in-frame rearrangements only. Not all clones are present; in checked studies, unresolved V genes account for under half, and no reason is known for the remainder. The sample table lists some 120,000 clones, roughly 82% of them with a count of one. Together, the top ten hold 27% of the sample. The sequences come from peripheral blood, collected 28 days after the second AZD1222 dose. The receptors stem from an adult who received the AZD1222 COVID-19 vaccine.

The chain couples TRBV6-6 to TRBJ2-1; 8 bases are a match to TRBD2. The CDR3 is made up of 17 amino acids. V trimming: 5 bases; J trimming: 6 bases; junction bases outside the gene matches: 15. CDR1 MNHNY and CDR2 SVGAGI come from the germline V gene (reference sequence). For the CDR3, the DNA is TGTGCCAGCAGTCACCCCAGCGCCCAGCGGGGGCTCAATGAGCAGTTCTTC. Protein: CASSHPSAQRGLNEQFF.

This chain joins TRBV18 and TRBJ1-5; the match to TRBD1 covers 8 bases. CDR1 and CDR2 from the germline V gene are KGHSH and LQKENI. CDR3 size: 13 residues. The ends lost 6 bases at V and 7 bases at J; junction bases unmatched: 5. The CDR3, as DNA: TGTGCCAGCTCTCCCGACAGGGGACAGCCCCAGCATTTT. It specifies CASSPDRGQPQHF. The entire variable domain, with the rest obtained from reference TRBV18 and TRBJ1-5, is as follows: NAGVMQNPRHLVRRRGQEARLRCSPMKGHSHVYWYRQLPEEGLKFMVYLQKENIIDESGMPKERFSAEFPKEGPSILRIQQVVRGDSAAYFCASSPDRGQPQHFGDGTRLSIL.

This rearrangement joins TRBV6-5 to TRBJ2-5; maybe TRBD2 (5 bases). V gave up 6 bases and J gave up 2 bases, with 10 bases separating them. Germline CDR1 MNHEY, CDR2 SVGAGI. This CDR3 is built from 13 residues. The CDR3 bases are TGTGCCAGCAGACGAGGGCAGCAAGAGACCCAGTACTTC. It is translated as CASRRGQQETQYF.

The chain combines TRBV28 with TRBJ2-2; D is unclear. Per the germline V gene, CDR1 is MDHEN and CDR2 is SYDVKM. Trimming left V 5 bases short and J 3 bases short, with 4 bases between. This CDR3 is built from 12 residues. The CDR3: CASSTDTGELFF. CDR3 DNA: TGTGCCAGCAGTACCGACACCGGGGAGCTGTTTTTT.

The V gene is TRBV27, the J gene TRBJ2-5, with no clear D. V was trimmed by 6 bases and J by 1 base, leaving 18 bases between them. CDR3 size: 16 residues. Per the germline V gene, CDR1 is MNHEY and CDR2 is SMNVEV (reference sequence). The CDR3: CASRRLHRYLQETQYF. CDR3 nucleotides: TGTGCCAGCAGACGACTCCATCGTTACCTCCAAGAGACCCAGTACTTC.

The rearrangement joins TRBV2 to TRBJ2-7; 8 bases are shared with TRBD1. The CDR3 extends over 15 amino acids. The germline V gene has CDR1 SNHLY and CDR2 FYNNEI. J lost 5 bases, V lost 5 bases, and 11 bases had no gene match. The CDR3, as DNA: TGTGCCAGCAGTACCATAACTGACAGGGGCGACGAGCAGTACTTC. Protein sequence: CASSTITDRGDEQYF.

The chain is built from TRBV7-9 and TRBJ2-3; TRBD2 aligns across 12 bases. Trimming took 5 bases from V and 1 from J; bases not matched to a gene: 4. The V gene's germline CDR1 is SEHNR and CDR2 FQNEAQ (reference sequence). This CDR3 region has 16 residues. The CDR3 spells CASSAWTSGGTDTQYF. In DNA form, the CDR3 reads TGTGCCAGCAGCGCCTGGACTAGCGGGGGCACAGATACGCAGTATTTT.

This clone was detected a few times. The gene calls are TRBV30 and TRBJ2-2; D remains unclear. The length of the CDR3 is 14 residues. The germline V gene encodes CDR1 GTSNPN and CDR2 SVGIG (reference sequence). The ends were cut back, 1 base at V and 3 bases at J, with 9 bases in the middle. CDR3 DNA sequence: TGTGCCTGGAGTGACAGCCTAGACACCGGGGAGCTGTTTTTT. It is translated as CAWSDSLDTGELFF.

This chain uses TRBV18 with TRBJ1-1, with D maybe TRBD1 (5 bases). Germline CDR1 and CDR2: KGHSH and LQKENI. V lost 4 bases and J lost 0, with 9 bases in between. The CDR3 is 14 residues long. CDR3 residues: CASSQGIMNTEAFF. Here the CDR3 DNA reads TGTGCCAGCTCACAGGGGATCATGAACACTGAAGCTTTCTTT.

V and J are TRBV28 and TRBJ1-1, with D hard to call. Germline V gene lookup returns CDR1 MDHEN and CDR2 SYDVKM. Trimming took 5 bases from V and 1 from J, leaving 11 bases between them. CDR3 size: 14 residues. For the CDR3, the DNA is TGTGCCAGCAGTGCCTGGACTGGGAACACTGAAGCTTTCTTT. Its translation is CASSAWTGNTEAFF.

This rearrangement joins TRBV30 to TRBJ2-3; TRBD1 agrees at 11 bases. The trim removed 1 base at V and 14 bases at J, leaving 8 bases unmatched. The germline V gene has CDR1 GTSNPN and CDR2 SVGIG (reference sequence). The CDR3 runs to 13 residues. The CDR3 sequence is CAWSEGTGGVSYF. The CDR3 DNA sequence: TGTGCCTGGAGTGAGGGGACAGGGGGTGTGTCGTATTTT.

The chain combines TRBV27 with TRBJ1-6, with D maybe TRBD1 (5 bases). Trimming removed 0 bases from V and 7 bases from J, with 10 bases in between. The CDR3 length is 15 residues. CDR1 is MNHEY and CDR2 is SMNVEV in the germline V gene (reference sequence). CDR3 in amino acids: CASSLSAGGNSPLHF. CDR3 nucleotide sequence: TGTGCCAGCAGTTTATCCGCGGGGGGAAATTCACCCCTCCACTTT.

This clone was counted a single time. The chain has TRBV7-9 and TRBJ2-2; D is possibly TRBD1 or TRBD2 (5 bases each). V gave up 1 base and J gave up 4 bases, with 7 bases separating them. The CDR3 is 14 residues long. CDR1 SEHNR and CDR2 FQNEAQ come from the germline V gene (reference sequence). This chain's CDR3 is CASSLGGSTGELFF. CDR3 coding DNA: TGTGCCAGCAGCTTAGGGGGGAGCACCGGGGAGCTGTTTTTT.

This chain uses TRBV6-5 with TRBJ1-6; D call uncertain. CDR1 is MNHEY, CDR2 SVGAGI, per germline. Trimming stripped 7 bases from V and 9 bases from J, with 13 bases between. The CDR3 is 13 amino acids. The CDR3 coding sequence is TGTGCCAGCAATCGGGGTTACGGTTCACCCCTCCACTTT. Amino acids: CASNRGYGSPLHF.

CDR3 protein: CASSASGNTIYF. As DNA, the CDR3 is TGTGCCAGCAGCGCGTCTGGAAACACCATATATTTT. The chain is built from TRBV3-1 (or the pseudogene TRBV3-2) and TRBJ1-3; no clear D gene. In germline, CDR1 is LGHDT, CDR2 YNNKEL (reference sequence). The CDR3 loop spans 12 amino acids. V was cut by 5 bases and J by 1 base, with 3 bases left in between.

This chain joins TRBV18 and TRBJ2-7; TRBD1 aligns across 10 bases. The germline V gene encodes CDR1 KGHSH and CDR2 LQKENI. This CDR3 has 14 residues. V shed 3 bases, J shed 5 bases, and the junction held 4 bases outside the gene matches. As DNA, the CDR3 is TGTGCCAGCTCACCGGGGACAGGGGTGCACGAGCAGTACTTC. This codes for CASSPGTGVHEQYF.

The genes are TRBV7-8 and TRBJ2-7, with unresolved D. The CDR3 extends over 15 amino acids. CDR1 is SGHVS, CDR2 FQNEAQ, per germline. Deletions cut 3 bases from V and 3 bases from J, with 15 bases between. CDR3 loop: CASSFSRLVVYEQYF. CDR3 DNA sequence: TGTGCCAGCAGCTTCTCTCGATTGGTCGTCTACGAGCAGTACTTC.

The V call is TRBV6-5, the J call TRBJ1-1; the D gene is possibly TRBD1 (5 bases). Germline V CDR1 and CDR2: MNHEY, SVGAGI. This CDR3 has 13 amino acids. V was clipped by 2 bases and J by 10 bases, with 14 bases between them. CDR3 region: CASSYGGVQRAFF. DNA for the CDR3: TGTGCCAGCAGTTACGGGGGGGTGCAGAGAGCTTTCTTT.

The chain recombines TRBV6-2 or TRBV6-3 with TRBJ1-5; 8 positions match TRBD1. Per germline, CDR1 MNHEY and CDR2 SVGEGT. This CDR3 contains 15 residues. V dropped 6 bases and J dropped 4; count of bases not matched to a gene: 8. CDR3 in amino acids: CASSPDRGENQPQHF. Here the CDR3 DNA reads TGTGCCAGCAGCCCTGACAGGGGAGAGAATCAGCCCCAGCATTTT.

The chain links TRBV7-2 to TRBJ2-4, with TRBD2 matching 13 bases. CDR3 length: 19 residues. In germline, CDR1 is SGHTA, CDR2 FQGNSA. V was clipped by 5 bases and J by 0 bases; unmatched bases: 10. The DNA for the CDR3 is TGTGCCAGCAGCGTGGGGTGGACTAGCGGGGGAATAGCCAAAAACATTCAGTACTTC. Residues: CASSVGWTSGGIAKNIQYF.

The rearrangement uses TRBV3-1 (or the pseudogene TRBV3-2) and TRBJ2-7, with D possibly matching TRBD2 (5 bases). This CDR3 region has 15 residues. The germline V gene has CDR1 LGHDT and CDR2 YNNKEL (reference sequence). V was pared by 4 bases and J by 5 bases, with 18 bases between. In DNA form, the CDR3 reads TGTGCCAGCAGCCCGGCCCGCGAGGGCGAAGACGAGCAGTACTTC. Protein: CASSPAREGEDEQYF.